This T cell receptor beta chain was recovered during a study of beta chain features in type 1 diabetes (dated by TCRdb to between 2017 and 2018). A note on the overall study: Patients and healthy donors did not differ in mean age, gender distribution, total cell number or subset yield. A total of around 110,000,000 sorted cells were examined across all samples, and a strong correlation was observed between cell number per subset and RNA yield. The study compared the TCRB repertoires of sorted circulating CD4+ T cell subsets in recently diagnosed type 1 diabetes patients with those in matched healthy donors. Whereas all 30 or so donors provided naive and central memory subsets, regulatory and stem cell-like memory subsets were isolated from just 8 patients and roughly 8 healthy donors.

Each donor gave one peripheral blood draw, averaging about 120 mL, which was collected into heparinised tubes. A BD FACSAria II and a panel including CD45RO, CCR7, CD25, CD127, CD95 and CD27 were used to sort naive, central memory, regulatory and stem cell-like memory CD4+ T cells. A purity above 95% was achieved for all sorted populations. PBMCs were separated immediately by Lymphoprep density gradient centrifugation and were stained directly, without being cultured. So that batch effects would be minimized, each experiment stained and sorted samples in pairs, pairing one healthy donor with one patient. Study-wide findings and limitations: Fewer insertions and more nucleotide deletions at VDJ recombination sites were observed in patients with type 1 diabetes, implying thymic rearrangement abnormalities. HLA sub-analyses involved small numbers of individuals, so any influence of HLA type on TCRB rearrangement remained unresolved. A moderate but significant shortening of TCRB CDR3 length was observed in type 1 diabetes patients in all four CD4+ subsets. PCR may preferentially amplify shorter templates, but because patient and control samples were amplified and corrected together, any resulting skew would affect both groups equally. Naive, central memory and regulatory TCRB repertoires appeared to be more similar among patients than among healthy donors. Because cDNA rather than genomic DNA was sequenced, highly expressing activated cells could have been over-represented, although no difference in activation and CD3 levels was found between groups.

The High Capacity cDNA Reverse Transcription Kit was used to reverse transcribe all of the isolated RNA, meaning that expressed TCRB transcripts were what got sequenced. Naive, central memory and regulatory T cell samples underwent deep immunoSEQ sequencing, averaging around 4 million total reads per sample. Sorted cells were lysed in RLT buffer, and RNA was extracted using DNase-treated RNeasy Micro or Mini kits according to cell number. To prevent cross-contamination, each cell subset was processed individually, whereas patient and healthy donor samples were processed jointly. The immunoSEQ multiplex PCR was used to amplify TCRB sequences from cDNA, yielding 87-bp fragments that span the CDR3 region. Sequencing of the amplicons was done on the Illumina HiSeq platform. As for how the authors treated the data: Synthetic template baselines were used to correct PCR bias computationally, reads within Hamming distance 2 were collapsed together, and singletons that could not be merged were discarded. By aligning reads against IMGT, V, D and J genes, CDR3 length, and insertions or deletions at six rearrangement sites were assigned. Clonotype counts were normalized to sorted cell number within each subset before computing true diversity and Gini coefficients with the tcR R package. The overlap coefficient, calculated on TCRB nucleotide sequences, was used to quantify repertoire sharing. As a proxy for the pre-selection repertoire, out-of-frame TCRB sequences from naive cells were analyzed. TCRdb obtained this table from immuneACCESS and retained in-frame rearrangements with V and J assigned. These tables miss some clones; where compared with another copy, unresolved V genes account for less than half of the shortfall, and the remainder is unexplained. V and J calls and clone size follow that table, whereas D and trimming were derived from the DNA. The sample yields under 900,000 clones; about a sixth were counted once. 0.023% of the sample goes to the ten largest clones.

Counted from cysteine to phenylalanine, this CDR3 has 16 amino acids. Only the CDR3 region is kept as DNA, spanning 48 bases read in frame from base 1. The CDR1 and CDR2 encoded by the germline V gene are SGHTA and FQGNSA. Trimming takes 0 bases off V and 3 bases off J; junction bases not matched to a gene: 3. A few counts support this clone. The antigen it recognizes is unknown. No per-base quality is available; no much larger clone lies one base away. This same CDR3 is encoded by further DNA sequences in the sample. Sequenced sample: naive CD4+ T cells from blood. This sample's cell subset or site label indicates: true naive CD4+ T cells. Recombination connected TRBV7-2 to TRBJ2-1; the junction holds 9 bases that match TRBD2. This sequence originates from a woman younger than 35 in good health. The nucleotides read TGTGCCAGCAGCTTAGCCGGGACTAGCAGCTACAATGAGCAGTTCTTC. Protein translation: CASSLAGTSSYNEQFF.